This T cell receptor (beta chain) derives from a study of T cells after yellow fever vaccination. Germline CDR1 reads SQVTM; CDR2 reads ANQGSEA. V was shortened by 5 bases and J by 1 base, with 18 bases between the two germline ends. The CDR3 is 15 residues long. Details on this clonotype: Its antigen is as yet unknown.

Template-switching 5'RACE yielded the TCR cDNA; a universal primer site and UMIs were added in the process. TCRdb processed the 5' RACE reads anew with MiXCR; each CDR3 protein has one entry. This sample has almost 600,000 distinct CDR3 sequences, with about 14% found just once. Notes on the study in general: Bulk-population clonotypes that are abundant could appear as contaminants in FACS-sorted repertoires.

The sequence came from a man aged 25 to 40 who received the YFV17D yellow fever vaccine. The material sequenced was PBMCs, taken on the day of the yellow fever booster vaccination. The chain couples TRBV29-1 to TRBJ2-7; tentative D call: TRBD1 (6 bases). CDR3 sequence: CSVSSARTESYEQYF. DNA for the CDR3: TGCAGCGTTTCGTCCGCCCGGACAGAATCCTACGAGCAGTACTTC.